Listed below are T cell receptor beta chains from one sample, sequenced in a study of blood T cell repertoires in COVID-19. Sequencing used immunoSEQ multiplex PCR; TCRdb keeps in-frame clones, though not all of them. Among 120,000 to 150,000 clones listed, 88% were seen once. Sequencing used peripheral blood. Receptor source: a human donor with COVID-19, enrolled during active disease. The donor label of this sample is uncertain. CDR3s include the opening cysteine and the closing phenylalanine or tryptophan. The D gene is left open where the match is weak.

v_gene,d_gene,j_gene,CDR3aa
TRBV30,.,TRBJ1-1,CAWTLPGGSTEAFF
TRBV6-5,TRBD1,TRBJ1-2,CASSRQGANYGYTF
TRBV25-1,TRBD2,TRBJ2-7,CASSEPGLAPYEQYF
TRBV6-5,TRBD1,TRBJ2-2,CASSSMTGFDGELFF
TRBV6-2/TRBV6-3,.,TRBJ2-2,CASSYSQTNTGELFF
TRBV6-1,TRBD1,TRBJ2-4,CASSAPPGQGSNIQYF
TRBV15,.,TRBJ1-1,CATSSFTTEAFF
TRBV30,.,TRBJ2-6,CAWKWAGADIGPRANVLTF
TRBV5-1,TRBD1,TRBJ2-7,CASNWGQGGLYEQYF
TRBV6-1,.,TRBJ1-5,CASSEQGTESNQPQHF
TRBV14,TRBD1,TRBJ2-7,CASSQGDRVYEQYF
TRBV7-7,.,TRBJ2-1,CASSRDSWTYNEQFF
TRBV9,TRBD1,TRBJ1-2,CASSNRDRDYGYTF
TRBV10-3,TRBD1,TRBJ1-6,CAISDHTRTGSYNSPLHF
TRBV18,TRBD1,TRBJ2-6,CASSPRTGGAGANVLTF